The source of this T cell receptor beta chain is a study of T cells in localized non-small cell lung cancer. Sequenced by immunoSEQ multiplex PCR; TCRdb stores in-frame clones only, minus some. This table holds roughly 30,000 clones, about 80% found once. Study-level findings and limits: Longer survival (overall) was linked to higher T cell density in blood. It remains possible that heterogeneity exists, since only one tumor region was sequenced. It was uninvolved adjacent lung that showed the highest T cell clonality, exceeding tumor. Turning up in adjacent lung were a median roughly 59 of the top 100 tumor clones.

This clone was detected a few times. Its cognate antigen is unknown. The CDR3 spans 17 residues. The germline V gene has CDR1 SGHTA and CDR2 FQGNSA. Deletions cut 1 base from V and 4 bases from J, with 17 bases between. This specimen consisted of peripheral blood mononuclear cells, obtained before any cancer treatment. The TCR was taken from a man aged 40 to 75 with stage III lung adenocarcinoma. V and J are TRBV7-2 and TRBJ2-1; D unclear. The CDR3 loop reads CASSLDWVQPVYNEQFF. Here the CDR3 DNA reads TGTGCCAGCAGCTTAGATTGGGTCCAACCGGTTTACAATGAGCAGTTCTTC. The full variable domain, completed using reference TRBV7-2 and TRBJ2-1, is GAGVSQSPSNKVTEKGKDVELRCDPISGHTALYWYRQSLGQGLEFLIYFQGNSAPDKSGLPSDRFSAERTGGSVSTLTIQRTQQEDSAVYLCASSLDWVQPVYNEQFFGPGTRLTVL.